This T cell receptor (beta chain) was captured by sequencing in a study of blood T cell repertoires in COVID-19. Authors' methods: The authors estimated nucleated cell counts from reference gene primer amplification. Assay: immunoSEQ multiplex PCR; the TCRdb copy retains only in-frame clones and omits some. V, J and clone size were drawn from that table, and D and trimming were deduced from the DNA. Of about 140,000 clones detected, 75% to 85% appear once; the ten largest clones hold roughly 10%. The CDR3 is 14 residues long. Germline CDR1 WSHSY, CDR2 SAAADI. V trimming: 5 bases; J trimming: 2 bases; junction bases outside the gene matches: 3.

This TCR derives from a man aged 55 to 70 with active or convalescent COVID-19. J is TRBJ1-5 and V is TRBV10-2; TRBD1 matches at 7 bases. The sample comprised peripheral blood. In DNA form, the CDR3 reads TGCGCCAGCAGTATTCAGGGGGGCAATCAGCCCCAGCATTTT. Encoded protein: CASSIQGGNQPQHF.